This entry lists 30 T cell receptor beta chains sequenced from one sample in a study of blood T cell repertoires in COVID-19. Sequencing used immunoSEQ multiplex PCR; TCRdb keeps in-frame clones, though not all of them. Of 200,000 to 250,000 clones listed, approximately 90% are singletons. Sequenced material: PBMCs or T cells enriched from blood (not recorded which). The receptors originated from a woman in her twenties or thirties with acute COVID-19.

The chain joins TRBV25-1 to TRBJ2-7; maybe TRBD2 (7 bases). Germline V CDR1 and CDR2: MGHDK, SYGVNS. The CDR3 sequence is 13 residues long. Between the trimmed V and J ends, which lost 6 bases and 3 bases, there was a span of 12 bases. This chain's CDR3 is CASRDSGDYEQYF. The CDR3 region has the DNA TGTGCCAGCAGGGACAGCGGGGACTACGAGCAGTACTTC.

This chain uses TRBV6-2 or TRBV6-3 with TRBJ1-1; 10 nucleotides agree with TRBD1. Trimming removed 0 bases from V and 6 bases from J; junction bases left unmatched: 13. Germline V gives CDR1 MNHEY, CDR2 SVGEGT. CDR3 length: 18 amino acids. CDR3 bases: TGTGCCAGCAGTTACTCGAAAATCGGGACAGGGGCTCGGGCTGAAGCTTTCTTT. Its translation: CASSYSKIGTGARAEAFF.

This chain uses TRBV2 with TRBJ2-2, with 8 positions matching TRBD1. The CDR3 consists of 13 residues. The ends lost 7 bases at V and 6 bases at J; junction bases unmatched: 4. Germline CDR1 SNHLY, CDR2 FYNNEI. Written as DNA, the CDR3 is TGTGCCAGCACAGGACAGGGAGCCGGGGAGCTGTTTTTT. This encodes CASTGQGAGELFF.

V and J are TRBV2 and TRBJ1-1; 7 bases align to TRBD1. CDR1 is SNHLY, CDR2 FYNNEI, per germline. Germline trimming cut 4 bases from V and 7 bases from J; bases unmatched to any gene: 0. The length of the CDR3 is 11 residues. The CDR3 region has the DNA TGTGCCAGCAGTGGACAGGGTGAAGCTTTCTTT. Its protein is CASSGQGEAFF. Drawing the rest from reference TRBV2 and TRBJ1-1, the complete variable domain is EPEVTQTPSHQVTQMGQEVILRCVPISNHLYFYWYRQILGQKVEFLVSFYNNEISEKSEIFDDQFSVERPDGSNFTLKIRSTKLEDSAMYFCASSGQGEAFFGQGTRLTVV.

The chain links TRBV10-3 to TRBJ2-3; no clear D gene. The CDR3 spans 15 residues. With 2 bases removed from V and 2 bases from J, the gap between germline ends came to 11 bases. Germline CDR1 ENHRY, CDR2 SYGVKD. Here the CDR3 DNA reads TGTGCCATCAGTGAGCTGAAGACAAACACAGATACGCAGTATTTT. Its protein is CAISELKTNTDTQYF.

The chain recombines TRBV18 with TRBJ2-5; 10 nucleotides match TRBD1. Germline V gives CDR1 KGHSH, CDR2 LQKENI. The length of the CDR3 is 13 residues. Trimming at V came to 5 bases and at J to 4 bases, leaving 1 base not matched to a gene. CDR3: CASSGDRGETQYF. CDR3 bases: TGTGCCAGCTCAGGGGACAGGGGAGAGACCCAGTACTTC.

The rearrangement joins TRBV6-6 to TRBJ2-1, with 10 bases that match TRBD2. This CDR3 has 13 amino acids. V dropped 10 bases and J dropped 2; count of bases not matched to a gene: 2. CDR1 and CDR2 from the germline V gene are MNHNY and SVGAGI (reference sequence). The CDR3: CATSGGAYNEQFF. The CDR3 DNA sequence: TGTGCCACGAGCGGGGGGGCCTACAATGAGCAGTTCTTC.

The J gene is TRBJ1-5, the V gene TRBV10-3, with D possibly TRBD1 on 6 matching bases. Germline loops: CDR1 ENHRY, CDR2 SYGVKD. V lost 2 bases to trimming and J lost 6 bases, with 11 bases between them. The CDR3 covers 14 residues. CDR3 in DNA: TGTGCCATCAGTGAGGGCGCGGGGGCTCAGCCCCAGCATTTT. Translated: CAISEGAGAQPQHF.

The chain links TRBV15 to TRBJ1-5; 11 bases map to TRBD1. The length of the CDR3 is 15 residues. CDR1 is LNHNV, CDR2 YYDKDF, per germline (reference sequence). V dropped 5 bases and J dropped 6; count of bases not matched to a gene: 6. The CDR3 loop is CATSRDRGDTQPQHF. CDR3 in DNA: TGTGCCACCAGCCGGGACAGGGGGGATACTCAGCCCCAGCATTTT. The whole variable domain, remainder taken from reference TRBV15 and TRBJ1-5, is DAMVIQNPRYQVTQFGKPVTLSCSQTLNHNVMYWYQQKSSQAPKLLFHYYDKDFNNEADTPDNFQSRRPNTSFCFLDIRSPGLGDTAMYLCATSRDRGDTQPQHFGDGTRLSIL.

V gene TRBV6-6 combines with J gene TRBJ1-2, with unresolved D. CDR3 length equals 15 residues. Germline V gene data show CDR1 as MNHNY and CDR2 as SVGAGI (reference sequence). Trimming removed 4 bases from V and 6 bases from J, with 18 bases in between. The CDR3 loop reads CASSWEGRSFNGYTF. In DNA form, the CDR3 reads TGTGCCAGCAGTTGGGAGGGCCGTTCCTTTAATGGCTACACCTTC.

The rearrangement uses TRBV6-6 and TRBJ1-2; D gene ambiguous. V lost 5 bases to trimming and J lost 0 bases, with 10 bases between them. Per the germline V gene, CDR1 is MNHNY and CDR2 is SVGAGI (reference sequence). CDR3 size: 14 residues. The CDR3 region has the DNA TGTGCCAGCAGTCCCGCGCAGGCTAACTATGGCTACACCTTC. This encodes CASSPAQANYGYTF.

The chain uses TRBV6-5 and TRBJ1-3; D gene ambiguous. This CDR3 region has 14 residues. Trimming stripped 5 bases from V and 4 bases from J, with 12 bases between. The V gene's germline CDR1 is MNHEY and CDR2 SVGAGI. CDR3 nucleotide sequence: TGTGCCAGCAGTACTTCCTCGCGAGGAAACACCATATATTTT. Its translation: CASSTSSRGNTIYF.

The chain has TRBV27 and TRBJ1-2; D perhaps matches TRBD1 (5 bases). Trimming shortened V by 8 bases and J by 2 bases, and 15 bases separated the two germline ends. The germline gives CDR1 MNHEY, CDR2 SMNVEV (reference sequence). There are 14 residues in the CDR3. The CDR3 is CASRNGGSNYGYTF. The CDR3 coding sequence is TGTGCCAGCCGGAACGGGGGTTCGAACTATGGCTACACCTTC.

The chain has TRBV2 and TRBJ1-2; D perhaps matches TRBD1 (6 bases). The CDR3 sequence is 13 residues long. The germline CDR1 and CDR2 sequences are SNHLY and FYNNEI. V was trimmed by 5 bases and J by 8 bases, leaving 15 bases between them. CDR3 protein: CASSRTGLEGYTF. For the CDR3, the DNA is TGTGCCAGCAGTAGAACAGGGTTGGAAGGCTACACCTTC.

This clone was picked up a small number of times. The CDR3 sequence is CSAYTGDGYTF. CDR3 nucleotides: TGCAGTGCATATACAGGGGACGGCTACACCTTC. The chain employs TRBV20-1 and TRBJ1-2, with 7 bases that match TRBD1. V lost 6 bases, J lost 8 bases, and 6 bases stayed unmatched. CDR1 DFQATT and CDR2 SNEGSKA come from the germline V gene (reference sequence). This CDR3 region has 11 residues.

In this sample, this clone turned up once. The rearrangement links TRBV6-2 or TRBV6-3 to TRBJ2-7; 7 bases agree with TRBD1. The germline V gene encodes CDR1 MNHEY and CDR2 SVGEGT. Trimming cost V 6 bases and J 0 bases; bases outside gene matches: 8. This CDR3 region has 15 residues. CDR3 amino acids: CASSSTGTVSYEQYF. The CDR3 DNA reads TGTGCCAGCAGCTCAACCGGGACAGTCTCCTACGAGCAGTACTTC.

The chain carries TRBV27 and TRBJ2-7, with TRBD1 identical over 8 bases. Germline CDR1 and CDR2: MNHEY and SMNVEV (reference sequence). CDR3 length: 15 residues. V was pared by 5 bases and J by 0 bases, with 6 bases of the junction left unmatched. CDR3 in amino acids: CASSRGQGSSYEQYF. Written as DNA, the CDR3 is TGTGCCAGCAGTCGAGGACAGGGATCCTCCTACGAGCAGTACTTC.

In DNA form, the CDR3 reads TGTGCCAGCAGCTTAGGGGGACTAGTGAACACTGAAGCTTTCTTT. Its protein product is CASSLGGLVNTEAFF. The chain joins TRBV11-2 to TRBJ1-1; D may be TRBD1 (5 bases). The CDR3 consists of 15 residues. Trimming left V 1 base short and J 0 bases short, with 9 bases between. Germline loops: CDR1 SGHAT, CDR2 FQNNGV.

The chain recombines TRBV20-1 with TRBJ1-1; 9 bases fit TRBD1. This CDR3 contains 11 residues. With 6 bases clipped from V and 7 bases from J, the junction kept 3 bases outside the gene matches. The V gene's germline CDR1 is DFQATT and CDR2 SNEGSKA (reference sequence). CDR3 amino acids: CSAEDRGEAFF. CDR3 coding DNA: TGCAGTGCCGAGGACAGGGGTGAAGCTTTCTTT.

V is TRBV7-9 and J is TRBJ2-3; 9 nucleotides line up with TRBD2. After removal of 6 bases from V and 6 bases from J, the junction contained 13 bases not matched to a gene. The length of the CDR3 is 16 residues. Germline values: CDR1 SEHNR, CDR2 FQNEAQ (reference sequence). CDR3 sequence (DNA): TGTGCCAGCAGGTTCTTCGCTAGCGGGGCCTCTGATACGCAGTATTTT. Protein: CASRFFASGASDTQYF.

J is TRBJ1-3 and V is TRBV3-1 (or the pseudogene TRBV3-2); D gene ambiguous. The V gene lost 1 base and the J gene lost 6 bases, with 10 bases spanning the gap. This CDR3 comprises 14 residues. Germline assignment: CDR1 LGHDT and CDR2 YNNKEL (reference sequence). This CDR3 is CASSQGVAENTIYF. The CDR3 DNA is TGTGCCAGCAGCCAAGGGGTTGCGGAAAACACCATATATTTT.

The V and J genes are TRBV9 and TRBJ1-5; tentatively, D is TRBD1 (5 bases). The CDR3 has 13 amino acids. From germline, CDR1 is SGDLS and CDR2 YYNGEE. V was trimmed by 3 bases and J by 7 bases, leaving 11 bases between them. The CDR3: CASSAGGGQPQHF. For the CDR3, the DNA is TGTGCCAGCAGCGCCGGGGGAGGGCAGCCCCAGCATTTT. The whole variable domain, remainder taken from reference TRBV9 and TRBJ1-5, is DSGVTQTPKHLITATGQRVTLRCSPRSGDLSVYWYQQSLDQGLQFLIQYYNGEERAKGNILERFSAQQFPDLHSELNLSSLELGDSALYFCASSAGGGQPQHFGDGTRLSIL.

This sequence joins TRBV19 and TRBJ2-2, with 7 bases matching TRBD1. V trimming: 4 bases; J trimming: 1 base; junction bases outside the gene matches: 3. The CDR3 length is 15 residues. CDR1 and CDR2 from the germline V gene are LNHDA and SQIVND (reference sequence). CDR3 residues: CASSTRTGNTGELFF. DNA for the CDR3: TGTGCCAGTAGTACCCGGACAGGGAACACCGGGGAGCTGTTTTTT.

The chain has TRBV7-6 and TRBJ2-1; 8 nucleotides agree with TRBD2. The CDR3 is 15 residues long. CDR1 and CDR2 from the germline V gene are SGHVS and FNYEAQ. The V gene end was trimmed by 4 bases and the J gene end by 3 bases; junction bases not matched to a gene: 5. CDR3 loop: CASSWVSGDYNEQFF. Written as DNA, the CDR3 is TGTGCCAGCAGCTGGGTTAGCGGGGACTACAATGAGCAGTTCTTC.

In this sample, this clone turned up a few times. The chain links TRBV19 to TRBJ2-7; TRBD1 matches at 8 bases. CDR1 LNHDA and CDR2 SQIVND come from the germline V gene (reference sequence). The CDR3 has 13 residues. The J segment lost 3 bases and the V segment lost 7 bases, leaving 5 bases of the junction unmatched. The CDR3 loop is CASTAGQGYEQYF. The DNA of the CDR3 is TGTGCCAGTACGGCTGGACAGGGCTACGAGCAGTACTTC.

This clone was observed a single time. The rearrangement uses TRBV11-2 and TRBJ1-4; the D is unclear. This CDR3 is 15 amino acids long. V was clipped by 1 base and J by 1 base, with 7 bases between them. CDR1 is SGHAT, CDR2 FQNNGV, per germline. The CDR3: CASSLVQETNEKLFF. DNA of the CDR3: TGTGCCAGCAGCTTAGTCCAGGAAACTAATGAAAAACTGTTTTTT.

This chain uses TRBV27 with TRBJ2-7; tentatively, D is TRBD2 (5 bases). From germline, CDR1 is MNHEY and CDR2 SMNVEV (reference sequence). Trimming shortened V by 4 bases and J by 2 bases, and 9 bases separated the two germline ends. The CDR3 runs to 13 residues. The CDR3 DNA reads TGTGCCAGCAGTTGGGGAGAGACCTACGAGCAGTACTTC. Its translation: CASSWGETYEQYF.

This sequence joins TRBV7-8 and TRBJ1-5; TRBD1 matches 11 bases. Germline V gives CDR1 SGHVS, CDR2 FQNEAQ. With 5 bases clipped from V and 4 bases from J, the junction kept 4 bases outside the gene matches. The CDR3 is 15 amino acids. The DNA of the CDR3 is TGTGCCAGCAGCCTGGACAGGGGGCGAAATCAGCCCCAGCATTTT. It is translated as CASSLDRGRNQPQHF.

This chain links TRBV4-1 with TRBJ1-1, with D possibly TRBD1 on 6 matching bases. The length of the CDR3 is 14 residues. Germline loops: CDR1 MGHRA, CDR2 YSYEKL. V lost 4 bases and J lost 0, with 9 bases in between. This chain's CDR3 is CASSRTELNTEAFF. CDR3 DNA: TGCGCCAGCAGCCGGACAGAGCTGAACACTGAAGCTTTCTTT.

The gene calls are TRBV19 and TRBJ2-2; unclear D gene. Germline V gene sequence: CDR1 LNHDA, CDR2 SQIVND (reference sequence). The V gene lost 3 bases and the J gene lost 1 base, with 6 bases spanning the gap. The CDR3 is 14 amino acids. CDR3: CASSIWQNTGELFF. The DNA for the CDR3 is TGTGCCAGTAGTATTTGGCAGAACACCGGGGAGCTGTTTTTT.